The 30 T cell receptor beta chains in this list originate from one sample, sequenced in a study of shared clonotypes between healthy human individuals. This table comes from immunoSEQ multiplex PCR, and its TCRdb copy is limited to in-frame clones, with some not included. Altogether some 490,000 clones are present, 81% being singletons, with the ten largest covering roughly 13%. Input material: PBMCs. These receptor sequences come from a woman aged 40 to 55 in good health. Some clones in this sample may be carry-over from other donors' samples.

The J gene is TRBJ2-3, the V gene TRBV29-1; weak D call: TRBD2 (5 bases). CDR3 length: 13 residues. CDR1 and CDR2 from the germline V gene are SQVTM and ANQGSEA. V lost 4 bases, J lost 6 bases, and 14 bases lay in between. The CDR3 DNA follows: TGCAGCGTTGGGCGAGGATCTAGCGATACGCAGTATTTT. This encodes CSVGRGSSDTQYF.

This rearrangement joins TRBV19 to TRBJ2-7, with 8 bases identical to TRBD2. The CDR3 sequence is 14 residues long. V was pared by 5 bases and J by 3 bases, with 6 bases of the junction left unmatched. Germline CDR1 and CDR2: LNHDA and SQIVND (reference sequence). CDR3 in amino acids: CASSRFSGNYEQYF. CDR3 DNA sequence: TGTGCCAGTAGTCGGTTTAGCGGGAACTACGAGCAGTACTTC.

CDR3 region: CASSMHRGEYEQYF. In DNA, the CDR3 is TGTGCCAGTAGTATGCACAGGGGTGAATACGAGCAGTACTTC. This chain links TRBV19 with TRBJ2-7; the match to TRBD1 covers 7 bases. V shed 3 bases, J shed 4 bases, and the junction held 6 bases outside the gene matches. This CDR3 is 14 amino acids long. The germline CDR1 and CDR2 sequences are LNHDA and SQIVND (reference sequence).

On this clone: This likely traces to a read error, being one base from a far larger clone. The chain uses TRBV28 and TRBJ1-2; 7 bases line up with TRBD1. In germline, CDR1 is MDHEN, CDR2 SYDVKM. This CDR3 contains 14 residues. The CDR3 bases are TGTGCCGGCAGAACTACAGGGGTCCGGTATGGCTACACCTTC. Amino acids: CAGRTTGVRYGYTF.

CDR3 in DNA: TGTGCCAGCAGTGATGGGGTCGGGGGGACCCAGTACTTC. It encodes CASSDGVGGTQYF. This chain links TRBV6-1 with TRBJ2-5, with TRBD2 as a possible D gene (6 bases). In germline, CDR1 is MNHNS, CDR2 SASEGT. The length of the CDR3 is 13 residues. Between the trimmed V and J ends, which lost 3 bases and 7 bases, there was a span of 12 bases.

This chain links TRBV9 with TRBJ2-2, with 9 positions matching TRBD1. Germline-derived CDR1 and CDR2 are SGDLS and YYNGEE. This CDR3 comprises 15 residues. With 0 bases clipped from V and 6 bases from J, the junction kept 3 bases outside the gene matches. CDR3 amino acids: CASSVGDRVSGELFF. DNA for the CDR3: TGTGCCAGCAGCGTAGGGGACAGGGTTTCCGGGGAGCTGTTTTTT.

On this clone: This likely came from a read error, as a far larger clone is one base away. Other nucleotide sequences from this sample produce the same CDR3. The V gene is TRBV29-1, the J gene TRBJ1-2, with 9 bases that match TRBD1. In germline, CDR1 is SQVTM, CDR2 ANQGSEA. This CDR3 contains 14 residues. The CDR3 nucleotides are TGCAGCGTTGAAGATCGGGGGACAGGGAATGGCTACACATTC. Translating it yields CSVEDRGTGNGYTF.

This clone was detected a few times. This is likely an artifact of a read error, given a far larger clone one base away. This chain uses TRBV19 with TRBJ1-2; 12 bases line up with TRBD1. CDR1 LNHDA and CDR2 SQIVND come from the germline V gene (reference sequence). CDR3 size: 16 residues. CDR3 residues: CARSTHAGTGGGGYTF. DNA of the CDR3: TGTGCCAGAAGTACGCATGCCGGGACAGGGGGCGGTGGCTACACCTTC.

This clone was counted a few times. This sequence is one base from a far larger clone and is likely a read error. This CDR3 is CAWGHQTGLREKLFF. Here the CDR3 DNA reads TGTGCCTGGGGCCACCAGACAGGGCTTAGGGAAAAACTGTTTTTT. The chain links TRBV30 to TRBJ1-4; 7 bases agree with TRBD1. Germline CDR1 reads GTSNPN; CDR2 reads SVGIG (reference sequence). The CDR3 totals 15 residues. V lost 5 bases and J lost 8; bases outside the gene matches: 14.

Comments on this clone: A much larger clone lies a single base off, so this may be a read error. The chain couples TRBV11-2 to TRBJ2-1, with D maybe TRBD2 (6 bases). The V gene's germline CDR1 is SGHAT and CDR2 FQNNGV. This CDR3 region has 15 residues. The CDR3 nucleotides are TGTGCCAGCAGCTTAGAACGGGAGTCCTACAATGGGCAGTTCTTC. As protein: CASSLERESYNGQFF.

Worth noting for this clone: This sequence is one base from a far larger clone and is likely a read error. The J gene is TRBJ1-5, the V gene TRBV10-3; D not resolved. CDR3 size: 16 residues. Trimming took 0 bases from V and 10 from J, leaving 19 bases between them. Germline V gene data show CDR1 as ENHRY and CDR2 as SYGVKD. CDR3 sequence reads: CAISESGHQDDGPQHF. The CDR3, as DNA: TGTGCCATCAGTGAGTCAGGGCACCAGGATGACGGTCCCCAGCATTTT.

The chain has TRBV10-3 and TRBJ2-7, with D possibly matching TRBD2 (6 bases). CDR3 length: 12 amino acids. Germline V gene lookup returns CDR1 ENHRY and CDR2 SYGVKD. Trimming took 3 bases from V and 12 from J, leaving 15 bases between them. CDR3 sequence: CAISDGTVNPYF. The CDR3 DNA is TGTGCCATCAGTGACGGGACTGTCAATCCGTACTTC.

The chain carries TRBV7-6 and TRBJ2-7; D is unclear. The CDR3 runs 15 residues. CDR1 and CDR2 from the germline V gene are SGHVS and FNYEAQ. V was clipped by 4 bases and J by 0 bases, with 13 bases between them. Here the CDR3 reads CASSSLQPFSYEQYF. CDR3 nucleotide sequence: TGTGCCAGCAGCTCTTTACAGCCTTTCTCCTACGAGCAGTACTTC.

The CDR3 reads CASSVGLAAYNEQFF. The CDR3 nucleotides read TGTGCCAGCAGCGTGGGGCTAGCGGCTTACAATGAGCAGTTCTTC. This chain links TRBV9 with TRBJ2-1; TRBD2 matches at 7 bases. The CDR3 runs to 15 residues. Germline lookup yields CDR1 SGDLS and CDR2 YYNGEE. The ends lost 2 bases at V and 4 bases at J; junction bases unmatched: 6.

This clone was recorded once. CDR3 sequence reads: CASSQRTGQNTEAFF. The CDR3 nucleotides are TGTGCCAGCAGTCAGCGGACAGGACAGAACACTGAAGCTTTCTTT. This chain connects TRBV6-6 to TRBJ1-1; 7 nucleotides line up with TRBD1. Germline V gene data show CDR1 as MNHNY and CDR2 as SVGAGI (reference sequence). This CDR3 region has 15 residues. V lost 5 bases, J lost 1 base, and 7 bases stayed unmatched.

CDR3 in amino acids: CSVEGQRMNTEAFF. The CDR3 DNA reads TGCAGCGTTGAGGGACAGCGAATGAACACTGAAGCTTTCTTT. This chain links TRBV29-1 with TRBJ1-1; TRBD1 aligns across 7 bases. V shed 3 bases and J 0 bases; nucleotides not matched to a gene: 4. The germline gives CDR1 SQVTM, CDR2 ANQGSEA. The CDR3 runs to 14 residues.

The rearrangement joins TRBV27 to TRBJ2-5; TRBD2 matches at 10 bases. CDR3 length: 17 residues. Losses at the gene ends were 2 bases for V and 5 bases for J; bases not matched to a gene: 11. Germline assignment: CDR1 MNHEY and CDR2 SMNVEV (reference sequence). CDR3 loop: CASSLLGAGGPGETQYF. The DNA of the CDR3 is TGTGCCAGCAGTTTACTGGGAGCGGGAGGGCCCGGGGAGACCCAGTACTTC.

The chain links TRBV4-2 to TRBJ2-5; 11 bases are a match to TRBD2. The ends lost 1 base at V and 3 bases at J; junction bases unmatched: 4. Per the germline V gene, CDR1 is LGHNA and CDR2 is YNFKEQ. This CDR3 has 16 amino acids. The CDR3 DNA reads TGTGCCAGCAGCCAAGGGGGACTAGCGGATAAAGAGACCCAGTACTTC. Protein sequence: CASSQGGLADKETQYF.

This rearrangement joins TRBV28 to TRBJ2-7, with D perhaps given as TRBD1 or TRBD2 (5 bases each). The CDR3 loop spans 14 amino acids. Germline lookup yields CDR1 MDHEN and CDR2 SYDVKM. Deletions cut 2 bases from V and 1 base from J, with 9 bases between. In nucleotides, the CDR3 is TGTGCCAGCAGTTTAAAGGGACCTTCCTACGAGCAGTACTTC. It is translated as CASSLKGPSYEQYF. Using reference TRBV28 and TRBJ2-7 for the parts outside the CDR3, the full variable domain is DVKVTQSSRYLVKRTGEKVFLECVQDMDHENMFWYRQDPGLGLRLIYFSYDVKMKEKGDIPEGYSVSREKKERFSLILESASTNQTSMYLCASSLKGPSYEQYFGPGTRLTVT.

The V and J genes are TRBV15 and TRBJ2-1; D ambiguous. From germline, CDR1 is LNHNV and CDR2 YYDKDF (reference sequence). Deletions cut 0 bases from V and 6 bases from J, with 15 bases between. The CDR3 length is 16 residues. The CDR3 DNA reads TGTGCCACCAGCAGAGAGGGGTGGATCGGATCCAATGAGCAGTTCTTC. Translation: CATSREGWIGSNEQFF.

The J gene is TRBJ2-7, the V gene TRBV29-1; weak D call: TRBD2 (6 bases). With 4 bases removed from V and 3 bases from J, the gap between germline ends came to 13 bases. The CDR3 length is 13 residues. Germline V gene lookup returns CDR1 SQVTM and CDR2 ANQGSEA. CDR3 residues: CSVAAGGSYEQYF. CDR3 DNA: TGCAGCGTTGCCGCCGGAGGGAGCTACGAGCAGTACTTC.

This clone was seen a single time. The chain uses TRBV19 and TRBJ2-7, with 8 bases fitting TRBD2. The CDR3 covers 12 residues. V lost 10 bases and J lost 2; bases outside the gene matches: 4. CDR1 and CDR2 from the germline V gene are LNHDA and SQIVND (reference sequence). The CDR3 loop is CATRGGPYEQYF. The CDR3 DNA is TGTGCCACTCGGGGGGGGCCCTACGAGCAGTACTTC. The entire variable domain, with the rest obtained from reference TRBV19 and TRBJ2-7, is as follows: DGGITQSPKYLFRKEGQNVTLSCEQNLNHDAMYWYRQDPGQGLRLIYYSQIVNDFQKGDIAEGYSVSREKKESFPLTVTSAQKNPTAFYLCATRGGPYEQYFGPGTRLTVT.

The chain links TRBV29-1 to TRBJ2-3, with D perhaps matching TRBD2 (6 bases). The CDR3 consists of 14 residues. V lost 6 bases, J lost 0 bases, and 13 bases lay in between. CDR1 SQVTM and CDR2 ANQGSEA come from the germline V gene. CDR3 DNA: TGCAGCGTCTGGGGAGGCCAAAGCACAGATACGCAGTATTTT. Its protein is CSVWGGQSTDTQYF.

The chain employs TRBV28 and TRBJ1-1; possible D gene TRBD1, 5 bases. The CDR3 runs 15 residues. V lost 2 bases to trimming and J lost 8 bases, with 18 bases between them. Per the germline V gene, CDR1 is MDHEN and CDR2 is SYDVKM. The CDR3 here is CASSLRGGGAREAFF. The CDR3 bases are TGTGCCAGCAGTTTACGGGGTGGCGGGGCCAGGGAAGCTTTCTTT.

As for this clone: A far larger clone lies a single base away; this is likely a read error. The V and J genes are TRBV2 and TRBJ1-1; D is unclear. CDR1 SNHLY and CDR2 FYNNEI come from the germline V gene. The CDR3 covers 11 residues. V lost 6 bases to trimming and J lost 4 bases, with 6 bases between them. Written as DNA, the CDR3 is TGTGCCAGCAGGGAGAGCACTGAAGCTTTCTTT. Amino acids: CASRESTEAFF.

This sequence joins TRBV27 and TRBJ1-2; D remains ambiguous. CDR1 is MNHEY and CDR2 is SMNVEV in the germline V gene (reference sequence). This CDR3 has 13 residues. The ends were cut back, 6 bases at V and 2 bases at J, with 10 bases in the middle. The CDR3 nucleotides are TGTGCCAGCAGATCCGGGATCAACTATGGCTACACCTTC. Encoded protein: CASRSGINYGYTF.

This clone was recorded a few times. V gene TRBV28 combines with J gene TRBJ1-5; tentatively, D is TRBD1 (5 bases). The germline V gene has CDR1 MDHEN and CDR2 SYDVKM. Deletions cut 10 bases from V and 3 bases from J, with 10 bases between. This CDR3 region has 12 residues. CDR3 in DNA: TGTGCCACCCAGGGCCCCAATCAGCCCCAGCATTTT. Translated: CATQGPNQPQHF.

This sequence joins TRBV28 and TRBJ2-7, with 7 bases fitting TRBD2. Germline V gene sequence: CDR1 MDHEN, CDR2 SYDVKM. V gave up 7 bases and J gave up 2 bases; unmatched junction bases: 8. There are 14 residues in the CDR3. CDR3: CASTQAGHTYEQYF. The CDR3 DNA sequence: TGTGCCAGCACCCAAGCGGGGCATACCTACGAGCAGTACTTC.

The J gene is TRBJ2-3, the V gene TRBV7-2; TRBD2 matches at 10 bases. Germline loops: CDR1 SGHTA, CDR2 FQGNSA. CDR3 length: 17 amino acids. The trim removed 2 bases at V and 2 bases at J, leaving 7 bases unmatched. This CDR3 reads CASSLSGTSDFTDTQYF. In nucleotides, the CDR3 is TGTGCCAGCAGCTTATCCGGGACTAGCGACTTCACAGATACGCAGTATTTT.

J is TRBJ2-3 and V is TRBV7-6; no clear D gene. Trimming removed 1 base at V and 1 base at J, with 15 bases between. CDR3 length: 17 amino acids. Per the germline V gene, CDR1 is SGHVS and CDR2 is FNYEAQ. CDR3 region: CASSLVVRTLGTDTQYF. The CDR3 DNA follows: TGTGCCAGCAGCTTAGTTGTGCGTACTCTAGGCACAGATACGCAGTATTTT.